A single sample gave rise to the 24 T cell receptor beta chains below, sequenced in a study of CD8+CD57+ T cells in acquired aplastic anemia. The study profiled TCR beta VDJ and CDR3 using genomic DNA as template. From the reads, TCRdb called clonotypes with MiXCR, one entry per CDR3 protein. The sample carries some 220,000 distinct CDR3 sequences, 34% recorded once. The sequenced sample was sorted CD4+, CD8+, or CD8+CD57+ T cells (not recorded which) from PBMCs. These receptors all stem from a human donor in good health, serving as a control.

A word on this clonotype: A much larger clone sits a single nucleotide away, making a read error possible. The rearrangement uses TRBV4-2 and TRBJ1-5; D is undetermined. Germline V gene sequence: CDR1 LGHNA, CDR2 YNFKEQ. This CDR3 region has 13 residues. This CDR3 reads CAGSPFNNQPQHF. DNA of the CDR3: TGTGCCGGCAGCCCATTCAACAATCAGCCCCAGCATTTT.

The CDR3 loop reads CASSQGRLNSPLHF. DNA of the CDR3: TGTGCCAGCAGTCAAGGACGGCTAAATTCACCCCTCCACTTT. The rearrangement uses TRBV2 and TRBJ1-6; D call uncertain. The V end lost 5 bases, the J end lost 7 bases, and 12 bases lay between the germline ends. Germline V gene sequence: CDR1 SNHLY, CDR2 FYNNEI. There are 14 residues in the CDR3.

The chain combines TRBV24-1 with TRBJ2-5, with D uncertain. The CDR3 is made up of 16 amino acids. In germline, CDR1 is KGHDR, CDR2 SFDVKD. Trimming took off 4 bases at V and 4 bases at J, with 18 bases between the two ends. The CDR3 is CATSDPKVLLGETQYF. The CDR3 DNA follows: TGTGCCACCAGTGACCCGAAGGTCCTTTTGGGAGAGACCCAGTACTTC.

This chain links TRBV2 with TRBJ1-1; perhaps TRBD1 as D (5 bases). The V gene lost 7 bases and the J gene lost 1 base, with 10 bases spanning the gap. In germline, CDR1 is SNHLY, CDR2 FYNNEI. The CDR3 is 13 amino acids. CDR3 sequence reads: CASMRGANTEAFF. The DNA of the CDR3 is TGTGCCAGCATGCGGGGCGCGAACACTGAAGCTTTCTTT.

This clonotype has more than one count but fewer than ten. At one of its ends the junction is not consistent with the germline gene, which may arise from a read error. The V gene is TRBV20-1, the J gene TRBJ2-7; 10 bases map to TRBD2. Germline V gives CDR1 DFQATT, CDR2 SNEGSKA (reference sequence). The CDR3 totals 15 residues. This CDR3 is CSANRLAGLRYGQYF. DNA of the CDR3: TGCAGTGCCAACAGACTAGCGGGCCTCAGGTACGGGCAGTACTTC.

V usage is TRBV5-6 and J usage is TRBJ1-5; TRBD1 is a possible D gene (6 bases). CDR3 length: 15 residues. CDR1 and CDR2 from the germline V gene are SGHDT and YYEEEE. V was clipped by 3 bases and J by 0 bases, with 10 bases between them. The CDR3 sequence is CASSSGTPSNQPQHF. The CDR3 DNA reads TGTGCCAGCAGCTCCGGGACACCTAGCAATCAGCCCCAGCATTTT.

This clonotype was seen ten or more times. The chain couples TRBV7-9 to TRBJ1-5; D is undetermined. Germline CDR1 SEHNR, CDR2 FQNEAQ (reference sequence). This CDR3 contains 14 residues. The V end lost 3 bases, the J end lost 1 base, and 7 bases lay between the germline ends. The CDR3 DNA follows: TGTGCCAGCAGCTTGGACGGCAGCAATCAGCCCCAGCATTTT. Protein sequence: CASSLDGSNQPQHF.

The sample holds a few counts of this clonotype. The chain links TRBV6-5 to TRBJ2-1, with 7 nucleotides matching TRBD2. CDR1 and CDR2 from the germline V gene are MNHEY and SVGAGI. This CDR3 has 15 amino acids. J was trimmed by 6 bases and V by 2 bases; bases with no gene match: 7. In DNA form, the CDR3 reads TGTGCCAGCAGTTACCGGGGGGTCGGGTTCAATGAGCAGTTCTTC. Translated, it gives CASSYRGVGFNEQFF.

In regard to this clonotype: With a much larger clone just one base away, this may be a read error. The chain carries TRBV20-1 and TRBJ2-5; D possibly uses TRBD1 or TRBD2 (5 bases each). Trimming shortened V by 0 bases and J by 0 bases, and 11 bases separated the two germline ends. The germline V gene encodes CDR1 DFQATT and CDR2 SNEGSKA (reference sequence). This CDR3 is built from 15 residues. The CDR3 DNA follows: TGCAGTGCTAGAGATGGGGGTTGGCACCAAGAGACCCAGTACTTC. Translating it yields CSARDGGWHQETQYF.

The V and J genes are TRBV2 and TRBJ1-3; 9 nucleotides match TRBD1. Germline CDR1 and CDR2: SNHLY and FYNNEI. Unmatched junction bases numbered 15, after V lost 7 bases and J lost 8 bases. The CDR3 consists of 16 residues. The CDR3 region is CASNLDRGYYGYTIYF. The CDR3 region has the DNA TGTGCCAGCAACCTGGACAGGGGATACTATGGCTACACCATATATTTT.

Concerning this clonotype itself: Mismatch with germline at one junction end may stem from a read error. Here the CDR3 reads CSVREGGGPDMQYF. As DNA, the CDR3 is TGCAGTGTTAGAGAGGGGGGGGGACCAGATATGCAGTATTTT. The V call is TRBV20-1, the J call TRBJ2-3, with D possibly matching TRBD2 (7 bases). Germline CDR1 DFQATT, CDR2 SNEGSKA (reference sequence). The CDR3 has 14 amino acids.

The sample holds many counts of this clonotype. The J gene is TRBJ1-1, the V gene TRBV2, with unresolved D. CDR1 SNHLY and CDR2 FYNNEI come from the germline V gene. CDR3 length: 12 residues. Trimming cost V 2 bases and J 7 bases, with 8 bases left between them. In DNA, the CDR3 is TGTGCCAGCAGTGAATTGACCGGTGAAGCTTTCTTT. As protein: CASSELTGEAFF.

This clonotype showed up many times. The CDR3 region is CASSQEVGRTQYF. The CDR3 nucleotides are TGCGCCAGCAGCCAAGAGGTTGGCAGGACCCAGTACTTC. V and J are TRBV4-1 and TRBJ2-5; no definite D call. The CDR3 is made up of 13 amino acids. In germline, CDR1 is MGHRA, CDR2 YSYEKL. V lost 0 bases and J 7 bases, leaving 9 bases between the germline ends.

This clonotype was seen repeatedly, ten times or more. J is TRBJ2-7 and V is TRBV6-1; D unresolved. V lost 4 bases to trimming and J lost 3 bases, with 4 bases between them. The CDR3 is 11 residues long. Per the germline V gene, CDR1 is MNHNS and CDR2 is SASEGT. The CDR3: CASSVGYEQYF. The CDR3 bases are TGTGCCAGCAGTGTTGGCTACGAGCAGTACTTC.

This clonotype was seen ten or more times. This chain links TRBV30 with TRBJ1-2; no definite D call. CDR1 is GTSNPN, CDR2 SVGIG, per germline (reference sequence). With 2 bases removed from V and 0 bases from J, the gap between germline ends came to 7 bases. CDR3 length equals 13 residues. The CDR3 coding sequence is TGTGCCTGGAGTCCTATTACTAACTATGGCTACACCTTC. Its translation: CAWSPITNYGYTF.

This clonotype appeared a few times. A much larger clone differs from this one at a single base, so this may be a read error. The chain carries TRBV6-1 and TRBJ2-1, with a possible D match to TRBD1 (7 bases). Germline V gene lookup returns CDR1 MNHNS and CDR2 SASEGT. CDR3 length: 16 residues. V gave up 6 bases and J gave up 8 bases, with 23 bases separating them. This chain's CDR3 is CASSQGGGTGQDEQFF. DNA of the CDR3: TGTGCCAGCAGCCAGGGGGGCGGAACCGGTCAGGATGAGCAGTTCTTC.

The gene calls are TRBV10-3 and TRBJ1-5, with D perhaps TRBD1 (6 bases). Germline CDR1 reads ENHRY; CDR2 reads SYGVKD. The CDR3 contains 15 residues. V was clipped by 4 bases and J by 7 bases, with 17 bases between them. The CDR3 region is CAISAGRGSGQPQHF. CDR3 DNA sequence: TGTGCCATCAGTGCAGGCAGGGGATCAGGGCAGCCCCAGCATTTT.

The chain combines TRBV13 with TRBJ1-1, with 10 positions matching TRBD1. There are 15 residues in the CDR3. The V segment lost 3 bases and the J segment 7 bases; nucleotides outside the gene matches: 8. Germline-derived CDR1 and CDR2 are PRHDT and FYEKMQ (reference sequence). The DNA of the CDR3 is TGTGCCAGCAGCTTTGGGGACAGGGGAATCAGTGAAGCTTTCTTT. Its translation: CASSFGDRGISEAFF.

This clonotype was detected many times. The chain couples TRBV2 to TRBJ2-3; 9 nucleotides match TRBD1. J gave up 7 bases and V 8 bases, and 7 bases lay outside the gene matches. The CDR3 totals 13 residues. Germline V gene lookup returns CDR1 SNHLY and CDR2 FYNNEI. The CDR3 region has the DNA TGTGCCAGCGAAGGACAGGGGCGGTATACGCAGTATTTT. Residues: CASEGQGRYTQYF.

The rearrangement links TRBV20-1 to TRBJ2-3; TRBD2 might be the D (6 bases). The ends were cut back, 5 bases at V and 0 bases at J, with 12 bases in the middle. Per germline, CDR1 DFQATT and CDR2 SNEGSKA (reference sequence). CDR3 length: 14 residues. The DNA for the CDR3 is TGCAGTGCTCCCGATGGGAGGAGCACAGATACGCAGTATTTT. It translates to CSAPDGRSTDTQYF.

This clonotype was seen once. One base away lies a much larger clone, so this may be a sequencing read error. CDR3 bases: TGTGCCAGCAGCTTAGTTGACAGAAAAGGGACCCAGTACTTC. It yields the protein CASSLVDRKGTQYF. The V gene is TRBV5-5, the J gene TRBJ2-5; TRBD1 might be the D (5 bases). CDR3 length: 14 residues. Looked up from germline, CDR1 is SGHKS and CDR2 is YYEKEE (reference sequence). V was clipped by 2 bases and J by 7 bases, with 15 bases between them.

This clonotype was seen repeatedly, ten times or more. The rearrangement uses TRBV4-1 and TRBJ1-2; D unresolved. CDR3 length: 17 amino acids. The germline V gene has CDR1 MGHRA and CDR2 YSYEKL. V dropped 0 bases and J dropped 4 bases, with 18 bases sitting between them. This CDR3 is CASSQDRRLARGYGYTF. In nucleotides, the CDR3 is TGCGCCAGCAGCCAAGATAGGCGCCTCGCTCGTGGCTATGGCTACACCTTC.

J is TRBJ2-7 and V is TRBV5-4; possible D gene TRBD2, 5 bases. V was clipped by 5 bases and J by 6 bases, with 18 bases between them. Germline CDR1 and CDR2: SGHNT and YYREEE (reference sequence). The CDR3 is 14 amino acids. CDR3 in amino acids: CASRPQLVAFEQYF. For the CDR3, the DNA is TGTGCCAGCAGGCCTCAACTAGTAGCCTTCGAGCAGTACTTC.

The chain joins TRBV29-1 to TRBJ2-7; D not certain. V was shortened by 4 bases and J by 10 bases, with 14 bases between the two germline ends. The CDR3 covers 11 residues. Germline V gives CDR1 SQVTM, CDR2 ANQGSEA. The CDR3 is CSVGSSGNQYF. In DNA, the CDR3 is TGCAGCGTTGGGAGCTCTGGGAATCAGTACTTC.